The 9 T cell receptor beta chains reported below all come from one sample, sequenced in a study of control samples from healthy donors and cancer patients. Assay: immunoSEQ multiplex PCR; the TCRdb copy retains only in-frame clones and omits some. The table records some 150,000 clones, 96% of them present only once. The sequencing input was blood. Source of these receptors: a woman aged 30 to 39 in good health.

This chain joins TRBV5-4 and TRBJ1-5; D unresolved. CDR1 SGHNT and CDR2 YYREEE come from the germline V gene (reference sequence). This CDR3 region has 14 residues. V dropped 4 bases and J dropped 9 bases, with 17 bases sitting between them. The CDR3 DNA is TGTGCCAGCAGCGCGGGCCCCGTTGAAAGGCCCCAGCATTTT. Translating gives CASSAGPVERPQHF.

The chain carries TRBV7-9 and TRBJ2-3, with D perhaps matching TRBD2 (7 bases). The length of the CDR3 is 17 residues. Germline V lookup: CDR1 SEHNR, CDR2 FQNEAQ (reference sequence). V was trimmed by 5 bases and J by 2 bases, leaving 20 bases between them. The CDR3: CASSQRFGGLITDTQYF. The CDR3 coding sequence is TGTGCCAGCAGCCAACGGTTCGGGGGGCTAATCACAGATACGCAGTATTTT.

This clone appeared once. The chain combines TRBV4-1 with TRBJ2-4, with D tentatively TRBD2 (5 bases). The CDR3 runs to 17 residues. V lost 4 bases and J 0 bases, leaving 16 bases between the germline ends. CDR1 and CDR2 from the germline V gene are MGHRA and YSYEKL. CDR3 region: CASSRDGGSLAKNIQYF. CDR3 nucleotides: TGCGCCAGCAGCCGAGACGGAGGAAGCCTAGCCAAAAACATTCAGTACTTC.

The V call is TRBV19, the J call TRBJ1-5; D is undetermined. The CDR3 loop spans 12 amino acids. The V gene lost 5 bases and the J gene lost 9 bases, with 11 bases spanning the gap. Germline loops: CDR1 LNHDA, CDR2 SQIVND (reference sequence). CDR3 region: CASSFSQGPQHF. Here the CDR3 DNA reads TGTGCCAGTAGTTTCTCGCAAGGGCCCCAGCATTTT.

The CDR3 is CASSFRPGLEQYF. CDR3 DNA sequence: TGTGCCAGCAGCTTTAGGCCCGGGCTCGAGCAGTACTTC. The chain couples TRBV7-2 to TRBJ2-7; no definite D call. The CDR3 loop spans 13 amino acids. Trimming took off 3 bases at V and 6 bases at J, with 12 bases between the two ends. Germline V gene lookup returns CDR1 SGHTA and CDR2 FQGNSA.

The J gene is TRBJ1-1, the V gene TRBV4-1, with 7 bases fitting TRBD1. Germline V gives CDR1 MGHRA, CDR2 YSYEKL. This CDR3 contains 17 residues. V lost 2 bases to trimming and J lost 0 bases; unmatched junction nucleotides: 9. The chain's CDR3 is CASSQTPQGQLNTEAFF. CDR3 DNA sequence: TGCGCCAGCAGCCAAACCCCCCAGGGACAGCTGAACACTGAAGCTTTCTTT.

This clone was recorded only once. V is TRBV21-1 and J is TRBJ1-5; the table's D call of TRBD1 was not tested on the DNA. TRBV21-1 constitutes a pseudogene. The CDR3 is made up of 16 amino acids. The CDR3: CASSKDLPFRNQPQHF. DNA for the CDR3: TGTGCCAGCAGCAAAGATTTACCCTTCAGGAATCAGCCCCAGCATTTT.

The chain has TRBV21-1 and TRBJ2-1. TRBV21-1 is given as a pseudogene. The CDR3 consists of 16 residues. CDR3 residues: CASSKGPGPRWMSQFF. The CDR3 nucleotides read TGTGCCAGCAGCAAAGGGCCGGGACCCCGGTGGATGTCGCAGTTCTTC.

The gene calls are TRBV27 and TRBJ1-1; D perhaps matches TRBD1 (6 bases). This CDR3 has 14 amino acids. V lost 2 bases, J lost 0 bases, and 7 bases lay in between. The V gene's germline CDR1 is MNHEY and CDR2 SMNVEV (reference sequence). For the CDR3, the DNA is TGTGCCAGCAGTTTACGGGACATGAACACTGAAGCTTTCTTT. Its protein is CASSLRDMNTEAFF.